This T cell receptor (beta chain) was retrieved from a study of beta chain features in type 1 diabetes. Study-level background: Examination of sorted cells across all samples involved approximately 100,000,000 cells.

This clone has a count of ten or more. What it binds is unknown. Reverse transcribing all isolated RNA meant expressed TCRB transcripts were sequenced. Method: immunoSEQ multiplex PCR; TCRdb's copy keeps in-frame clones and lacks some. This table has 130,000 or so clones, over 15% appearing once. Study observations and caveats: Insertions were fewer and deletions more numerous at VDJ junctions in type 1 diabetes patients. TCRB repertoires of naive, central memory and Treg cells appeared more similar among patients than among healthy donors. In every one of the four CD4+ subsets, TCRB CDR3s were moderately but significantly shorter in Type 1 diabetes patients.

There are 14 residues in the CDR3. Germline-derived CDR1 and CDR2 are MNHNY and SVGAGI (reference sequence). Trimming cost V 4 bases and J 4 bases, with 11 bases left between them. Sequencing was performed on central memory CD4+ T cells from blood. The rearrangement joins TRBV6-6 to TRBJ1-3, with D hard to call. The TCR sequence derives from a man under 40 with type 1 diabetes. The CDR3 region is CASSFSPSGNTIYF. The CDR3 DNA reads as TGTGCCAGCAGTTTCAGCCCGTCGGGAAACACCATATATTTT.